Listed here are 10 T cell receptor beta chains from one sample, sequenced in a study of cytomegalovirus exposure and HLA in healthy donors. 13 Jbeta primers and 60 Vbeta primers were used for the PCR. Repertoires were generated with immunoSEQ multiplex PCR, while TCRdb's copy carries only in-frame clones and drops some. Of 150,000 to 200,000 clones detected, roughly 80% appear once; the ten largest clones hold about 2.1%. What was sequenced was PBMCs. Receptors were obtained from a female donor in good health and CMV-seronegative.

The chain combines TRBV5-6 with TRBJ2-7; 12 nucleotides line up with TRBD2. Germline V gene lookup returns CDR1 SGHDT and CDR2 YYEEEE. Trimming removed 2 bases from V and 6 bases from J; junction bases left unmatched: 12. There are 17 residues in the CDR3. The CDR3 DNA is TGTGCCAGCAGCTTACCGACTAGCGGGGGCCTTCGGGTCGAGCAGTACTTC. It encodes CASSLPTSGGLRVEQYF.

V is TRBV30 and J is TRBJ2-5; a possible D gene is TRBD2 (6 bases). Germline CDR1 GTSNPN, CDR2 SVGIG (reference sequence). CDR3 size: 14 residues. Trimming cost V 0 bases and J 3 bases, with 11 bases left between them. The CDR3 sequence: CAWSVSSGEETQYF. In nucleotides, the CDR3 is TGTGCCTGGAGTGTAAGTTCGGGGGAAGAGACCCAGTACTTC.

This clone was recorded only once. The chain couples TRBV19 to TRBJ2-5, with TRBD2 matching over 10 bases. V shed 4 bases, J shed 5 bases, and the junction held 7 bases outside the gene matches. Germline V gives CDR1 LNHDA, CDR2 SQIVND (reference sequence). This CDR3 has 15 residues. For the CDR3, the DNA is TGTGCCAGTAGTACTAGCGGGAGTCCGACGGAGACCCAGTACTTC. It translates to CASSTSGSPTETQYF.

This chain uses TRBV7-2 with TRBJ1-5, with unresolved D. Germline V CDR1 and CDR2: SGHTA, FQGNSA. Trimming removed 5 bases at V and 1 base at J, with 9 bases between. The CDR3 is 14 residues long. This CDR3 is CASSIERSNQPQHF. CDR3 bases: TGTGCCAGCAGCATCGAGAGGAGCAATCAGCCCCAGCATTTT.

In its sample, this clone was seen a few times. V usage is TRBV2 and J usage is TRBJ2-2, with 10 nucleotides matching TRBD1. After removal of 4 bases from V and 4 bases from J, the junction contained 3 bases not matched to a gene. The CDR3 totals 15 residues. The V gene's germline CDR1 is SNHLY and CDR2 FYNNEI. The CDR3 spells CASSATGGGTGELFF. CDR3 bases: TGTGCCAGCAGTGCGACAGGGGGCGGCACCGGGGAGCTGTTTTTT.

This clone appeared once. The chain employs TRBV6-1 and TRBJ1-4; possible D gene TRBD1, 6 bases. Germline V gene lookup returns CDR1 MNHNS and CDR2 SASEGT. The CDR3 length is 14 residues. Deletions cut 5 bases from V and 7 bases from J, with 14 bases between. The CDR3 here is CASSLQGFGEKLFF. CDR3 nucleotides: TGTGCCAGCAGTCTACAGGGATTCGGTGAAAAACTGTTTTTT.

V gene TRBV9 combines with J gene TRBJ2-2; 10 bases align to TRBD2. Germline CDR1 and CDR2: SGDLS and YYNGEE. The CDR3 has 15 residues. The V and J ends lost 6 bases and 5 bases, in that order; junction bases with no gene match: 7. CDR3 sequence: CASNKAGGPTGELFF. CDR3 DNA: TGTGCCAGCAACAAAGCGGGGGGGCCAACCGGGGAGCTGTTTTTT.

In this sample, this clone turned up a few times. This sequence joins TRBV4-2 and TRBJ2-1; D perhaps matches TRBD2 (5 bases). The CDR3 is 15 amino acids. CDR1 and CDR2 from the germline V gene are LGHNA and YNFKEQ. The germline V and J ends were trimmed by 1 base and 0 bases, with 7 bases remaining between them. CDR3 loop: CASSQVGSSYNEQFF. CDR3 in DNA: TGTGCCAGCAGCCAAGTGGGGAGCTCCTACAATGAGCAGTTCTTC.

The rearrangement links TRBV5-6 to TRBJ1-5, with D possibly being TRBD1 (6 bases). The germline V and J ends were trimmed by 3 bases and 10 bases, with 17 bases remaining between them. Germline V CDR1 and CDR2: SGHDT, YYEEEE. The CDR3 spans 14 residues. The CDR3 DNA follows: TGTGCCAGCAGCTGGGGGACATCGGGATCCCCCCAGCATTTT. Protein product: CASSWGTSGSPQHF. Full variable domain (rest looked up from reference TRBV5-6 and TRBJ1-5): DAGVTQSPTHLIKTRGQQVTLRCSPKSGHDTVSWYQQALGQGPQFIFQYYEEEERQRGNFPDRFSGHQFPNYSSELNVNALLLGDSALYLCASSWGTSGSPQHFGDGTRLSIL.

The chain combines TRBV5-5 with TRBJ2-7; tentatively, D is TRBD1 (5 bases). Per the germline V gene, CDR1 is SGHKS and CDR2 is YYEKEE (reference sequence). The CDR3 has 15 residues. V lost 1 base and J lost 3, with 14 bases in between. In DNA, the CDR3 is TGTGCCAGCAGCTTGCGTGTGACAGCGATCTACGAGCAGTACTTC. Encoded protein: CASSLRVTAIYEQYF.